This T cell receptor (beta chain) was documented in a study of T cells in Graves' hyperthyroidism and ophthalmopathy. Study-level background: Peripheral blood was collected at initial diagnosis, before any treatment.

Notes on this clonotype: This may arise from a read error, as a much more abundant clone is one base away.

TCR beta CDR3 regions were amplified from RNA transcripts. When the TCR CDR3 underwent first-round RT-PCR, the HTBI primer set was used. TCRdb processed the multiplex PCR reads anew with MiXCR; each CDR3 protein has one entry. Among around 690,000 distinct CDR3 sequences listed, 20% to 25% were seen once. The CDR3 length is 16 residues. Germline-derived CDR1 and CDR2 are SGHAT and FQDESV (reference sequence). A NOSPECS grade of at least 4, a Clinical Activity Score of at least 3 and duration under 3 months were recorded in ophthalmopathy patients. The study left out patients who had uncontrolled infection, other autoimmune disease, pregnancy or lactation.

Sequenced: blood. The chain recombines TRBV11-1 with TRBJ2-5; a possible D gene is TRBD2 (5 bases). The sequence was obtained from a man aged 25 to 40 with Graves' ophthalmopathy. CDR3 sequence reads: CASRPGPRRNQEAQYF. The CDR3, as DNA: TGTGCCAGCAGGCCCGGTCCCCGGAGGAATCAAGAGGCCCAGTACTTC. Together with reference TRBV11-1 and TRBJ2-5, the CDR3 gives the full variable domain: EAEVAQSPRYKITEKSQAVAFWCDPISGHATLYWYRQILGQGPELLVQFQDESVVDDSQLPKDRFSAERLKGVDSTLKIQPAELGDSAMYLCASRPGPRRNQEAQYFGPGTRLLVL.